Following are 18 T cell receptor beta chains from one sample sequenced in a study of cytomegalovirus exposure and HLA in healthy donors. The repertoire was sequenced with immunoSEQ multiplex PCR; TCRdb's copy has only in-frame clones and lacks some. The profile shows about 140,000 clones, approximately 84% of them singletons. Sequenced input: PBMCs. All receptors come from a woman in her thirties in good health and CMV-seronegative.

This clone was seen only a few times. The rearrangement joins TRBV2 to TRBJ1-2; D is uncertain. V shed 3 bases and J shed 0 bases, with 8 bases lying between them. Germline V gene lookup returns CDR1 SNHLY and CDR2 FYNNEI. The CDR3 is 14 residues long. The CDR3 nucleotides read TGTGCCAGCAGTGACGGGGTATCTAACTATGGCTACACCTTC. It specifies CASSDGVSNYGYTF.

The chain uses TRBV5-4 and TRBJ2-7; tentative D call: TRBD2 (5 bases). V dropped 3 bases and J dropped 2 bases, with 15 bases sitting between them. This CDR3 region has 15 residues. Germline-derived CDR1 and CDR2 are SGHNT and YYREEE (reference sequence). In DNA, the CDR3 is TGTGCCAGCAGCTCCCGGAGAGGGAGCGCCTACGAGCAGTACTTC. It codes for CASSSRRGSAYEQYF.

V and J are TRBV19 and TRBJ2-1; 8 bases are shared with TRBD1. V dropped 6 bases and J dropped 4; count of bases not matched to a gene: 11. Germline-derived CDR1 and CDR2 are LNHDA and SQIVND (reference sequence). This CDR3 is built from 16 residues. CDR3 region: CASSRMTGDLYNEQFF. For the CDR3, the DNA is TGTGCCAGTAGCCGGATGACAGGGGATTTGTACAATGAGCAGTTCTTC. The full variable domain, completed using reference TRBV19 and TRBJ2-1, is DGGITQSPKYLFRKEGQNVTLSCEQNLNHDAMYWYRQDPGQGLRLIYYSQIVNDFQKGDIAEGYSVSREKKESFPLTVTSAQKNPTAFYLCASSRMTGDLYNEQFFGPGTRLTVL.

V gene TRBV5-1 combines with J gene TRBJ2-3; D gene ambiguous. Germline V gene sequence: CDR1 SGHRS, CDR2 YFSETQ. Trimming left V 4 bases short and J 4 bases short, with 10 bases between. This CDR3 contains 13 residues. In nucleotides, the CDR3 is TGCGCCAGCAGCGCGGTGACTGCAGATACGCAGTATTTT. Translated, it gives CASSAVTADTQYF.

CDR3 loop: CASSIRQGEAFF. The CDR3 DNA follows: TGTGCCAGCAGCATACGACAGGGGGAAGCTTTCTTT. The chain has TRBV7-6 and TRBJ1-1; TRBD1 matches at 8 bases. V shed 5 bases and J 8 bases; nucleotides not matched to a gene: 4. The CDR3 runs 12 residues. CDR1 is SGHVS and CDR2 is FNYEAQ in the germline V gene.

The chain recombines TRBV10-3 with TRBJ1-2, with TRBD1 matching over 8 bases. Trimming at V came to 8 bases and at J to 4 bases, leaving 3 bases not matched to a gene. Per germline, CDR1 ENHRY and CDR2 SYGVKD. The CDR3 loop spans 12 amino acids. The CDR3 here is CAIGQGTYGYTF. In nucleotides, the CDR3 is TGTGCCATCGGACAGGGAACCTATGGCTACACCTTC.

The rearrangement joins TRBV18 to TRBJ2-3, with a tentative D call TRBD1 (6 bases). Germline assignment: CDR1 KGHSH and CDR2 LQKENI. V gave up 4 bases and J gave up 5 bases, with 16 bases separating them. The CDR3 contains 15 residues. The CDR3 is CASSRVQGLEDTQYF. CDR3 coding DNA: TGTGCCAGCTCACGGGTACAGGGTTTGGAAGATACGCAGTATTTT.

The V call is TRBV7-9, the J call TRBJ2-2, with 11 positions matching TRBD2. Germline CDR1 SEHNR, CDR2 FQNEAQ (reference sequence). The CDR3 is 15 amino acids. Losses at the gene ends were 5 bases for V and 6 bases for J; bases not matched to a gene: 5. The chain's CDR3 is CASSPSGGSAGELFF. In DNA form, the CDR3 reads TGTGCCAGCAGCCCTAGCGGGGGGAGTGCCGGGGAGCTGTTTTTT.

The V call is TRBV6-6, the J call TRBJ1-2, with a tentative D call TRBD1 (6 bases). The CDR3 contains 13 residues. Germline lookup yields CDR1 MNHNY and CDR2 SVGAGI (reference sequence). Trimming pared 6 bases from V and 8 bases from J, leaving 16 bases between. The DNA of the CDR3 is TGTGCCAGCAGAACCTCAGGGGCTGAAGGCTACACCTTC. Translated: CASRTSGAEGYTF.

The count of this clone is one. V gene TRBV7-2 combines with J gene TRBJ2-1, with 8 bases that match TRBD2. Unmatched junction bases numbered 11, after V lost 0 bases and J lost 7 bases. The CDR3 totals 17 residues. Germline V lookup: CDR1 SGHTA, CDR2 FQGNSA. The CDR3 here is CASSLAIGGGGLNEQFF. DNA of the CDR3: TGTGCCAGCAGCTTAGCGATCGGGGGGGGAGGCCTGAATGAGCAGTTCTTC.

The gene calls are TRBV6-5 and TRBJ1-1; 10 bases fit TRBD1. From germline, CDR1 is MNHEY and CDR2 SVGAGI. CDR3 length equals 13 residues. V lost 6 bases and J lost 10; bases outside the gene matches: 8. This CDR3 is CASSRQGAFGAFF. Here the CDR3 DNA reads TGTGCCAGCAGCCGACAGGGGGCATTTGGAGCTTTCTTT.

J is TRBJ1-3 and V is TRBV7-9; perhaps TRBD1 as D (5 bases). The CDR3 loop spans 16 amino acids. Germline V lookup: CDR1 SEHNR, CDR2 FQNEAQ (reference sequence). V was shortened by 0 bases and J by 4 bases, with 13 bases between the two germline ends. Here the CDR3 reads CASSLASGSGGNTIYF. DNA for the CDR3: TGTGCCAGCAGCTTAGCATCAGGGTCGGGCGGAAACACCATATATTTT. The entire variable domain, with the rest obtained from reference TRBV7-9 and TRBJ1-3, is as follows: DTGVSQNPRHKITKRGQNVTFRCDPISEHNRLYWYRQTLGQGPEFLTYFQNEAQLEKSRLLSDRFSAERPKGSFSTLEIQRTEQGDSAMYLCASSLASGSGGNTIYFGEGSWLTVV.

The chain joins TRBV7-3 to TRBJ2-2; 8 bases map to TRBD1. Losses at the gene ends were 2 bases for V and 6 bases for J; bases not matched to a gene: 8. The CDR3 has 16 amino acids. The germline V gene has CDR1 SGHTA and CDR2 FQGTGA. CDR3 amino acids: CASSLYQGAVAGELFF. The CDR3 nucleotides read TGTGCCAGCAGCTTATATCAGGGGGCTGTGGCCGGGGAGCTGTTTTTT.

V usage is TRBV29-1 and J usage is TRBJ2-3, with 12 bases lining up with TRBD1. The CDR3 extends over 14 amino acids. CDR1 and CDR2 from the germline V gene are SQVTM and ANQGSEA. Trimming removed 6 bases from V and 0 bases from J; junction bases left unmatched: 1. CDR3: CSVGTGGSTDTQYF. The CDR3 DNA reads as TGCAGCGTCGGGACAGGGGGCAGCACAGATACGCAGTATTTT.

This sequence joins TRBV7-6 and TRBJ2-3; TRBD2 might be the D (5 bases). Trimming removed 0 bases from V and 1 base from J, with 8 bases in between. CDR3 length: 15 amino acids. CDR1 is SGHVS and CDR2 is FNYEAQ in the germline V gene. The CDR3 loop is CASSLASRGTDTQYF. Here the CDR3 DNA reads TGTGCCAGCAGCTTAGCCTCGCGGGGCACAGATACGCAGTATTTT.

The chain links TRBV4-1 to TRBJ1-1; TRBD1 might be the D (6 bases). Germline V gives CDR1 MGHRA, CDR2 YSYEKL. With 4 bases removed from V and 4 bases from J, the gap between germline ends came to 10 bases. The CDR3 runs to 13 residues. DNA for the CDR3: TGCGCCAGCAGCCCAACAGGGTTCACTGAAGCTTTCTTT. Residues: CASSPTGFTEAFF.

This chain joins TRBV2 and TRBJ2-7; 11 bases are a match to TRBD2. The CDR3 contains 14 residues. Germline lookup yields CDR1 SNHLY and CDR2 FYNNEI. Unmatched junction bases numbered 9, after V lost 11 bases and J lost 3 bases. CDR3 in DNA: TGTGCCTCCAGGGGACTAGCGGTAATCTACGAGCAGTACTTC. Residues: CASRGLAVIYEQYF.

The chain has TRBV27 and TRBJ1-2, with D uncertain. The CDR3 loop spans 18 amino acids. The V gene's germline CDR1 is MNHEY and CDR2 SMNVEV (reference sequence). Trimming removed 3 bases from V and 4 bases from J, with 24 bases in between. CDR3 in amino acids: CASSLRMTQQYNSYGYTF. In nucleotides, the CDR3 is TGTGCCAGCAGTTTGCGGATGACCCAGCAATACAATAGCTATGGCTACACCTTC.